This TCR beta chain was sequenced during a study of T cells after yellow fever vaccination. Study at large: Some fractions had low cell numbers, and these were prepared with SMART-Seq v4 Ultra Low Input. The study's findings and limits: A limited proportion of clonotypes was detected within both the CD4 and CD8 compartments.

Trimming pared 4 bases from V and 2 bases from J, leaving 8 bases between. The CDR3 length is 13 residues. The germline V gene encodes CDR1 LNHNV and CDR2 YYDKDF (reference sequence). 5'RACE template switching added a universal primer site and UMIs to TCR cDNA. TCRdb ran MiXCR on the 5' RACE reads and lists one entry per CDR3 protein. The sample has approximately 550,000 distinct CDR3 sequences; approximately 21% are singletons. A note on this clonotype: No antigen is known for it.

The starting material was PBMCs, obtained 15 days after the yellow fever booster vaccination. The source is a man aged 25-45 years who received the YFV17D yellow fever vaccine. This sequence joins TRBV15 and TRBJ1-1; the D gene is possibly TRBD1 (6 bases). Written as DNA, the CDR3 is TGTGCCACCAGCAAGGGGGTTAACACTGAAGCTTTCTTT. Translated, it gives CATSKGVNTEAFF.